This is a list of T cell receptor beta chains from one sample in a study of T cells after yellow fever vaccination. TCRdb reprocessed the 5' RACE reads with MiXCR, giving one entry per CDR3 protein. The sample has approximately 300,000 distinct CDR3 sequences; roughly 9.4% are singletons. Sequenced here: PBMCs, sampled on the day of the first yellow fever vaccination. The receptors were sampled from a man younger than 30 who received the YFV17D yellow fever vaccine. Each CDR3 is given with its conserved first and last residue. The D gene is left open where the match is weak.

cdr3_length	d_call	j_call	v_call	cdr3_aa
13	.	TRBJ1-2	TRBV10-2	CASSALDRYGYTF
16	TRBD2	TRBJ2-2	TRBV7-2	CASSLNRGGAGGELFF
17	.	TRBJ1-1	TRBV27	CASSLSGGGVLNTEAFF
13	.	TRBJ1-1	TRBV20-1	CSATTDMNTEAFF
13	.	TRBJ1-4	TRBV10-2	CASSVQEPSILFF
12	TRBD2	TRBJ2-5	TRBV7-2	CASSGGGEAQYF
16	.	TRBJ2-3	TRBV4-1	CASSQVNLVVTDTQYF
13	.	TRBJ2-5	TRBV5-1	CASSSSTRGTQYF
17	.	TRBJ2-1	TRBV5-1	CASSEPTRGNWVGEQFF
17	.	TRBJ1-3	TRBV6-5	CASSYSGAGLSGNTIYF
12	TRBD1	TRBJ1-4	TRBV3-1	CASSLIQGKLFF
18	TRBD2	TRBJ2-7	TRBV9	CASSVGAGGLARPYEQYF
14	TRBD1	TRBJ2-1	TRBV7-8	CASGSGTGMSEQFF
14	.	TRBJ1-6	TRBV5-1	CASSRGRGDSPLHF
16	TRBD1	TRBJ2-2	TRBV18	CASSPGTGKFGGELFF
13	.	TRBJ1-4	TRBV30	CAWSPGGLEKLFF
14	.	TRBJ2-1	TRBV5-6	CASSFGEAYNEQFF
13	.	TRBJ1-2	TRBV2	CASSIREDYGYTF
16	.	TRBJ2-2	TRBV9	CASSAGIGARVGELFF
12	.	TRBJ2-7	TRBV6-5	CASTDSRWEQYF
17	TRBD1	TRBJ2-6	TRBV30	CARGQGRHYSGANVLTF
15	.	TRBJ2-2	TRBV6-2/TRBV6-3	CASSYGGMNTGELFF
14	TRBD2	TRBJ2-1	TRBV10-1	CASSETRLAGRQFF
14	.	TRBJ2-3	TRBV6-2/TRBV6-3	CASSPGPGTDTQYF
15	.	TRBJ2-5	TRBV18	CASSRNRDTQETQYF
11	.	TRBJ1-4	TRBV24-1	CAERFNEKLFF
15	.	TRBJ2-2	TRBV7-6	CASSLAGVGTGELFF
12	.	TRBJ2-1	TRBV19	CASSTPSDEQFF
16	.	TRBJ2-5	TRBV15	CATSRGDSKQQETQYF
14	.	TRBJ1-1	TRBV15	CATSRDLTNTEAFF
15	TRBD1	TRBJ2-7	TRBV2	CASSERTGVYYEQYF
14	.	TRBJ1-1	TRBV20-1	CSARDLSIVGEAFF
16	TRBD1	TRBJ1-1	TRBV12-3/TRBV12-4	CASSPPLDRAGTEAFF
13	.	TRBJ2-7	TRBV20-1	CSARLYNSYEQYF
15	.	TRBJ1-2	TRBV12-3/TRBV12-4	CASSKNGGGFHGYTF
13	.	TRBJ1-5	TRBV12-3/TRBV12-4	CASTGRGGQPQHF
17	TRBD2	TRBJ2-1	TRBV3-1	CASSQALGGGLYNEQFF
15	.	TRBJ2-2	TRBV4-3	CASSQDSTFPGELFF
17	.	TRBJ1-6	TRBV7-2	CASSLAPPRASVSPLHF
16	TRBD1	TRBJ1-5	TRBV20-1	CSAREGSGQGDQPQHF
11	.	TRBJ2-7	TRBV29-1	CSVAEDYEQYF
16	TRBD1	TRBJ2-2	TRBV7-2	CASSLGGQGNTGELFF
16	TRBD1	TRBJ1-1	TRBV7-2	CASSNTGTGANTEAFF
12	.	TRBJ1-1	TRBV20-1	CSASQALTEAFF
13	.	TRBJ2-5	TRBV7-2	CASSLGRQETQYF
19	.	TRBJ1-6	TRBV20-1	CSARTSRGGLSSYNSPLHF
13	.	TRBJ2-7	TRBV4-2	CASSVGLLYEQYF
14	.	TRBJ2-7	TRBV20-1	CSASSTVLRAEQYF
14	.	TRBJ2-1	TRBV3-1	CASSKRQSYNEQFF
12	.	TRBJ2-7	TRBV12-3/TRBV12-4	CASSLVVGEQYF
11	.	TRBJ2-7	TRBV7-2	CASTLSVEQYF
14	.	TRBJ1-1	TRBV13	CASTLQGLGSEAFF
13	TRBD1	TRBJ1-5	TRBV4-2	CASSRDRVQPQHF
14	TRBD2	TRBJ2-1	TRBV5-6	CASSSAGGPNEQFF
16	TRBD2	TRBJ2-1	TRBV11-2	CASGRTSGGAYNVQFF